Shown below are 21 T cell receptor beta chains from a single sample sequenced in a study of T cell responses to AZD1222 COVID-19 vaccine. Measured with immunoSEQ multiplex PCR; TCRdb has only the in-frame clones, and not every one. Of around 200,000 clones in the sample, under 95% were seen once. This sample comprised peripheral blood, obtained 28 days after the second AZD1222 dose. The receptors come from an adult who received the AZD1222 COVID-19 vaccine.

V and J are TRBV9 and TRBJ1-6, with 7 bases lining up with TRBD1. With V trimmed by 7 bases and J by 8 bases, 12 bases remained unmatched. The germline V gene has CDR1 SGDLS and CDR2 YYNGEE. The CDR3 runs 15 residues. The CDR3 region has the DNA TGTGCCAGCGCCCGAATGGGACAGTGGGATTCACCCCTCCACTTT. As protein: CASARMGQWDSPLHF. Complete variable domain (other parts from reference TRBV9 and TRBJ1-6): DSGVTQTPKHLITATGQRVTLRCSPRSGDLSVYWYQQSLDQGLQFLIQYYNGEERAKGNILERFSAQQFPDLHSELNLSSLELGDSALYFCASARMGQWDSPLHFGNGTRLTVT.

The V and J genes are TRBV11-3 and TRBJ2-3; tentatively, D is TRBD2 (5 bases). The CDR3 is 16 residues long. V lost 5 bases, J lost 0 bases, and 15 bases lay in between. Germline-derived CDR1 and CDR2 are SGHNT and YENEEA. The CDR3 DNA sequence: TGTGCCAGCAGCCTCTCTGTTGAGGGAAGCACAGATACGCAGTATTTT. It yields the protein CASSLSVEGSTDTQYF. Full variable domain (outside the CDR3, taken from reference TRBV11-3 and TRBJ2-3): EAGVVQSPRYKIIEKKQPVAFWCNPISGHNTLYWYLQNLGQGPELLIRYENEEAVDDSQLPKDRFSAERLKGVDSTLKIQPAELGDSAVYLCASSLSVEGSTDTQYFGPGTRLTVL.

V usage is TRBV12-3 or TRBV12-4 and J usage is TRBJ1-1; D not certain. The V gene lost 10 bases and the J gene lost 4 bases, with 13 bases spanning the gap. CDR3 length: 12 amino acids. The CDR3 sequence: CATARAGTEAFF. CDR3 DNA sequence: TGTGCCACCGCCCGGGCCGGCACTGAAGCTTTCTTT.

V usage is TRBV7-8 and J usage is TRBJ2-4, with D possibly TRBD1 on 6 matching bases. V lost 6 bases to trimming and J lost 9 bases, with 21 bases between them. Germline V gene data show CDR1 as SGHVS and CDR2 as FQNEAQ. This CDR3 has 15 residues. The chain's CDR3 is CASRPTGQLTGIQYF. CDR3 sequence (DNA): TGTGCCAGCAGACCTACAGGACAGTTGACAGGCATTCAGTACTTC.

V gene TRBV19 combines with J gene TRBJ1-2; D is unclear. Trimming pared 8 bases from V and 4 bases from J, leaving 14 bases between. The CDR3 has 13 amino acids. Looked up from germline, CDR1 is LNHDA and CDR2 is SQIVND (reference sequence). The CDR3 sequence is CASYYMAGYGYTF. CDR3 sequence (DNA): TGTGCCAGTTATTATATGGCGGGCTATGGCTACACCTTC.

The V call is TRBV5-4, the J call TRBJ1-3; no clear D. The CDR3 covers 13 residues. Trimming shortened V by 0 bases and J by 3 bases, and 4 bases separated the two germline ends. Germline CDR1 reads SGHNT; CDR2 reads YYREEE (reference sequence). CDR3 DNA sequence: TGTGCCAGCAGCTTGGATGATGGAAACACCATATATTTT. Encoded protein: CASSLDDGNTIYF. Using reference TRBV5-4 and TRBJ1-3 for the parts outside the CDR3, the full variable domain is ETGVTQSPTHLIKTRGQQVTLRCSSQSGHNTVSWYQQALGQGPQFIFQYYREEENGRGNFPPRFSGLQFPNYSSELNVNALELDDSALYLCASSLDDGNTIYFGEGSWLTVV.

This clone appeared a single time. This chain connects TRBV19 to TRBJ1-1; D unclear. This CDR3 has 13 residues. Trimming removed 3 bases from V and 4 bases from J, with 9 bases in between. Germline-derived CDR1 and CDR2 are LNHDA and SQIVND (reference sequence). The CDR3 DNA sequence: TGTGCCAGTAGTATGGGTGAGCGCACTGAAGCTTTCTTT. It is translated as CASSMGERTEAFF.

This clone was seen only once. This sequence joins TRBV5-6 and TRBJ1-1; no reliable D call. Germline assignment: CDR1 SGHDT and CDR2 YYEEEE. The CDR3 covers 13 residues. V was trimmed by 3 bases and J by 4 bases, leaving 10 bases between them. CDR3 nucleotides: TGTGCCAGCAGCTACAGTTGGGGCACTGAAGCTTTCTTT. Its translation is CASSYSWGTEAFF.

J is TRBJ1-1 and V is TRBV7-3; tentatively, D is TRBD1 (6 bases). Trimming took off 0 bases at V and 1 base at J, with 6 bases between the two ends. Germline-derived CDR1 and CDR2 are SGHTA and FQGTGA. This CDR3 contains 14 residues. CDR3 coding DNA: TGTGCCAGCAGCTTAACGGGACAGAACACTGAAGCTTTCTTT. Protein sequence: CASSLTGQNTEAFF.

This chain uses TRBV7-8 with TRBJ2-1; weak D call: TRBD1 (5 bases). The germline V gene has CDR1 SGHVS and CDR2 FQNEAQ. With 5 bases removed from V and 5 bases from J, the gap between germline ends came to 10 bases. The CDR3 is 13 amino acids. This CDR3 is CASSRDRNNEQFF. In nucleotides, the CDR3 is TGTGCCAGCAGCCGCGACAGAAACAATGAGCAGTTCTTC.

This clone was detected a few times. The rearrangement joins TRBV25-1 to TRBJ1-6; unclear D gene. The ends were cut back, 2 bases at V and 8 bases at J, with 13 bases in the middle. CDR1 is MGHDK, CDR2 SYGVNS, per germline. CDR3 size: 15 residues. The CDR3 region has the DNA TGTGCCAGCAGTGAAAGATCAAGTATCCATTCACCCCTCCACTTT. Translated: CASSERSSIHSPLHF. Full variable domain (outside the CDR3, taken from reference TRBV25-1 and TRBJ1-6): EADIYQTPRYLVIGTGKKITLECSQTMGHDKMYWYQQDPGMELHLIHYSYGVNSTEKGDLSSESTVSRIRTEHFPLTLESARPSHTSQYLCASSERSSIHSPLHFGNGTRLTVT.

This clone was observed a single time. This same CDR3 is encoded by further DNA sequences in the sample. The J gene is TRBJ1-1, the V gene TRBV12-3 or TRBV12-4, with a weak D call TRBD1 (5 bases). CDR3 length equals 13 residues. The ends were cut back, 3 bases at V and 4 bases at J, with 9 bases in the middle. CDR3 bases: TGTGCCAGCAGTTTCGGGGGGACCACTGAAGCTTTCTTT. Translation gives CASSFGGTTEAFF.

J is TRBJ2-1 and V is TRBV9; D perhaps matches TRBD2 (6 bases). The CDR3 has 16 amino acids. Germline-derived CDR1 and CDR2 are SGDLS and YYNGEE. Trimming removed 3 bases from V and 0 bases from J, with 13 bases in between. In DNA, the CDR3 is TGTGCCAGCAGCGCAACTGGGGGGAGCTCCTACAATGAGCAGTTCTTC. It codes for CASSATGGSSYNEQFF. The full variable domain, its missing parts supplied by reference TRBV9 and TRBJ2-1, is DSGVTQTPKHLITATGQRVTLRCSPRSGDLSVYWYQQSLDQGLQFLIQYYNGEERAKGNILERFSAQQFPDLHSELNLSSLELGDSALYFCASSATGGSSYNEQFFGPGTRLTVL.

The rearrangement links TRBV6-2 or TRBV6-3 to TRBJ1-6; no clear D. Germline CDR1 and CDR2: MNHEY and SVGEGT. The length of the CDR3 is 17 residues. Trimming left V 0 bases short and J 0 bases short, with 9 bases between. CDR3 amino acids: CASSYSSGSSYNSPLHF. The DNA of the CDR3 is TGTGCCAGCAGTTACTCGAGCGGGAGCTCCTATAATTCACCCCTCCACTTT.

V and J are TRBV7-6 and TRBJ2-5; TRBD1 matches at 9 bases. Per the germline V gene, CDR1 is SGHVS and CDR2 is FNYEAQ. This CDR3 region has 15 residues. Losses at the gene ends were 2 bases for V and 5 bases for J; bases not matched to a gene: 6. In DNA form, the CDR3 reads TGTGCCAGCAGCTTATGGACAGGGGCTGGCGAGACCCAGTACTTC. Protein sequence: CASSLWTGAGETQYF.

The chain carries TRBV4-1 and TRBJ1-2; weak D call: TRBD1 (6 bases). Trimming stripped 4 bases from V and 5 bases from J, with 11 bases between. Per the germline V gene, CDR1 is MGHRA and CDR2 is YSYEKL. The length of the CDR3 is 13 residues. CDR3 in DNA: TGCGCCAGCAGCCTTGGGCAGGGGTATGGCTACACCTTC. Translating gives CASSLGQGYGYTF.

The chain has TRBV12-3 or TRBV12-4 and TRBJ1-5; D might be TRBD1 (5 bases). V lost 2 bases, J lost 6 bases, and 8 bases lay in between. The CDR3 has 13 residues. Written as DNA, the CDR3 is TGTGCCAGCAGTTTAAGCAGGGTTCAGCCCCAGCATTTT. This gives the protein CASSLSRVQPQHF.

This CDR3 reads CAISGGGGADNEQFF. In DNA, the CDR3 is TGTGCCATCAGTGGAGGCGGGGGGGCCGACAATGAGCAGTTCTTC. The gene calls are TRBV10-3 and TRBJ2-1, with 9 bases that match TRBD2. From germline, CDR1 is ENHRY and CDR2 SYGVKD. The CDR3 has 15 amino acids. With 4 bases clipped from V and 5 bases from J, the junction kept 6 bases outside the gene matches.

The chain recombines TRBV7-2 with TRBJ2-1; D gene ambiguous. The CDR3 covers 15 residues. The V end lost 6 bases, the J end lost 1 base, and 13 bases lay between the germline ends. Germline CDR1 SGHTA, CDR2 FQGNSA. The CDR3 coding sequence is TGTGCCAGCAGTCTACAGCGAACGTCCTACAATGAGCAGTTCTTC. Translation: CASSLQRTSYNEQFF. Looking up the rest from reference TRBV7-2 and TRBJ2-1 gives the full variable domain: GAGVSQSPSNKVTEKGKDVELRCDPISGHTALYWYRQSLGQGLEFLIYFQGNSAPDKSGLPSDRFSAERTGGSVSTLTIQRTQQEDSAVYLCASSLQRTSYNEQFFGPGTRLTVL.

The chain carries TRBV7-3 and TRBJ2-5, with unresolved D. V lost 5 bases and J 2 bases, leaving 12 bases between the germline ends. CDR1 and CDR2 from the germline V gene are SGHTA and FQGTGA. The CDR3 loop spans 14 amino acids. In DNA form, the CDR3 reads TGTGCCAGCAGCCGAAATAATCCACAAGAGACCCAGTACTTC. Protein: CASSRNNPQETQYF.

The gene calls are TRBV6-5 and TRBJ1-1; a weak D match, TRBD1 (6 bases). This CDR3 is 14 amino acids long. Germline assignment: CDR1 MNHEY and CDR2 SVGAGI. Trimming shortened V by 6 bases and J by 7 bases, and 18 bases separated the two germline ends. CDR3 residues: CASRSPGHSVEAFF. The CDR3 DNA reads as TGTGCCAGCAGGTCTCCGGGACATAGTGTTGAAGCTTTCTTT.